This T cell receptor (beta chain) was observed in a study of shared clonotypes between healthy human individuals. For the study at large: Two women and a few men aged 18 to 49 served as donors.

V lost 2 bases and J 11 bases, leaving 18 bases between the germline ends. Germline lookup yields CDR1 SEHNR and CDR2 FQNEAQ (reference sequence). The length of the CDR3 is 14 residues. About this clone itself: Its antigen is unknown.

Naivety among CD8 cells was defined by CD45RO negativity and positive CCR7 selection, thereby excluding terminally differentiated effector memory CD45RA+ cells. TCRdb's copy holds only in-frame clones and misses some; the assay was immunoSEQ multiplex PCR. The table includes about 590,000 clones, 95% to 96% detected once. Points from the study as a whole: Despite large depth, sorted-subset datasets appeared incompletely sequenced.

The sequence derives from a woman in her thirties in good health. The chain combines TRBV7-9 with TRBJ1-1; a weak D match, TRBD1 (5 bases). The sample consisted of naive CD8+ T cells sorted from blood. The CDR3, as DNA: TGTGCCAGCAGCTTAACAACTGACAGCCTTGGGGCTTTCTTT. Its protein product is CASSLTTDSLGAFF.